Sequencing of this T cell receptor (beta chain) was carried out in a study of blood T cell repertoires in COVID-19. About the study: COVID-19 samples from acute and convalescent phases originated in the United States, Italy and Spain.

In the source study's methods: Researchers report that nucleated cell counts were estimated from reference gene primer amplification. This table comes from immunoSEQ multiplex PCR, and its TCRdb copy is limited to in-frame clones, with some not included. V and J calls and clone size follow that table, whereas D and trimming were derived from the DNA. The sample records around 150,000 clones, 80% to 95% being singletons. V was clipped by 4 bases and J by 4 bases, with 11 bases between them. Germline CDR1 LGHNA, CDR2 YSLEER. The CDR3 length is 14 residues. Sequenced input: peripheral blood. The source of this sequence is a man aged 25 to 40 with COVID-19, enrolled during active disease. The chain couples TRBV4-3 to TRBJ2-1, with D perhaps matching TRBD2 (6 bases). The CDR3: CASSPRAGYNEQFF. The CDR3 DNA reads TGCGCCAGCAGCCCGAGAGCGGGTTACAATGAGCAGTTCTTC.